These 12 T cell receptor beta chains came from one sample sequenced in a study of breast tumors, draining lymph nodes, adjacent tissues. TCRdb analysed the multiplex PCR reads with MiXCR anew, one entry per CDR3 protein. The data contain roughly 86,000 distinct CDR3 sequences, roughly a fifth of them singletons. Samples came from axillary lymph nodes draining the breast cancer. Sequencing input: axillary lymph node tissue. All receptors derive from a female donor with breast cancer. Some clones in this sample may be carry-over from other donors' samples.

This clonotype has ten or more counts. The CDR3 nucleotides read TGCGCCAGCAGCTTGGGGGCCACGAATGAGCAGTACTTC. Translating it yields CASSLGATNEQYF. The gene calls are TRBV5-1 and TRBJ2-7; unclear D gene. Germline V gene lookup returns CDR1 SGHRS and CDR2 YFSETQ. V lost 0 bases to trimming and J lost 7 bases, with 11 bases between them. The CDR3 covers 13 residues.

The chain has TRBV4-3 and TRBJ2-1; TRBD2 matches at 13 bases. V was pared by 1 base and J by 0 bases, with 6 bases of the junction left unmatched. Germline values: CDR1 LGHNA, CDR2 YSLEER. This CDR3 has 19 residues. CDR3 protein: CASSQAGTSGMGSYNEQFF. CDR3 nucleotide sequence: TGCGCCAGCAGCCAAGCCGGGACTAGCGGGATGGGCTCCTACAATGAGCAGTTCTTC.

There are many counts of this clonotype. The chain has TRBV5-1 and TRBJ2-7; D may be TRBD2 (5 bases). Trimming removed 3 bases at V and 1 base at J, with 11 bases between. The CDR3 length is 14 residues. Germline V gene data show CDR1 as SGHRS and CDR2 as YFSETQ. The CDR3: CASSSGTVSYEQYF. The CDR3 nucleotides read TGCGCCAGCAGCTCGGGAACCGTTTCCTACGAGCAGTACTTC.

This clonotype was detected ten times or more. V and J are TRBV4-3 and TRBJ2-7; TRBD1 agrees at 7 bases. This CDR3 is built from 13 residues. Trimming took 0 bases from V and 6 from J; bases not matched to a gene: 2. The V gene's germline CDR1 is LGHNA and CDR2 YSLEER. CDR3 DNA: TGCGCCAGCAGCCAAGAAGACAGGGCCGAGCAGTACTTC. Protein: CASSQEDRAEQYF.

This clonotype was observed many times. The V and J genes are TRBV20-1 and TRBJ2-7; D may be TRBD1 (7 bases). The CDR3 contains 14 residues. Germline CDR1 is DFQATT and CDR2 is SNEGSKA (reference sequence). V lost 1 base and J lost 6, with 16 bases in between. CDR3 sequence reads: CSARVAGQRAEQYF. For the CDR3, the DNA is TGCAGTGCTAGAGTGGCGGGACAGAGAGCCGAGCAGTACTTC.

This clonotype was recorded only once. This chain uses TRBV18 with TRBJ2-7; no definite D call. The V gene's germline CDR1 is KGHSH and CDR2 LQKENI. This CDR3 contains 14 residues. Trimming took 3 bases from V and 0 from J, leaving 9 bases between them. CDR3 DNA sequence: TGTGCCAGCTCACCGCAGACACTCTCCTACGAGCAGTACTTC. Protein sequence: CASSPQTLSYEQYF.

Concerning this clonotype: This sequence may be a read error, since a much larger clone differs from it by one base. V and J are TRBV11-2 and TRBJ2-5; D gene uncertain. This CDR3 spans 13 amino acids. CDR1 and CDR2 from the germline V gene are SGHAT and FQNNGV. CDR3 sequence: CAGSSLNQETQYF. CDR3 nucleotides: TGTGCCGGCAGCTCGTTAAACCAAGAGACCCAGTACTTC.

This clonotype was seen a handful of times. The chain employs TRBV6-5 and TRBJ2-1; TRBD2 aligns across 13 bases. Germline V gives CDR1 MNHEY, CDR2 SVGAGI. V lost 6 bases to trimming and J lost 0 bases; unmatched junction nucleotides: 11. This CDR3 has 19 amino acids. CDR3 nucleotides: TGTGCCAGCAGGCGCACGGGACTAGCGGGATATAGCTCCTACAATGAGCAGTTCTTC. This gives the protein CASRRTGLAGYSSYNEQFF.

Comment on this clonotype: One base away lies a much larger clone, so this may be a sequencing read error. J is TRBJ1-3 and V is TRBV5-8, with D tentatively TRBD1 (5 bases). Germline V gene data show CDR1 as SGHTS and CDR2 as YDEGEE. This CDR3 comprises 15 residues. CDR3: CASGPGPNGGNTIYF. In DNA, the CDR3 is TGCGCCAGCGGACCGGGGCCAAATGGAGGAAACACCATATATTTT. The full variable domain, with the rest looked up from reference TRBV5-8 and TRBJ1-3, is EAGVTQSPTHLIKTRGQQATLRCSPISGHTSVYWYQQALGLGLQFLLWYDEGEERNRGNFPPRFSGRQFPNYSSELNVNALELEDSALYLCASGPGPNGGNTIYFGEGSWLTVV.

The table lists this clonotype with many counts. The rearrangement joins TRBV20-1 to TRBJ2-5; a weak D match, TRBD2 (6 bases). The germline CDR1 and CDR2 sequences are DFQATT and SNEGSKA (reference sequence). The CDR3 runs 12 residues. The V end was cut by 2 bases, the J end by 5 bases, with 9 bases between. In nucleotides, the CDR3 is TGCAGTGCTAGACTAGCGAGGGAGACCCAGTACTTC. This translates into CSARLARETQYF.

This clonotype was counted ten times or more. This sequence joins TRBV25-1 and TRBJ2-1, with D uncertain. Trimming pared 3 bases from V and 2 bases from J, leaving 8 bases between. This CDR3 is 14 amino acids long. In germline, CDR1 is MGHDK, CDR2 SYGVNS. CDR3 protein: CASSDWRPYNEQFF. In DNA, the CDR3 is TGTGCCAGCAGTGATTGGCGTCCCTACAATGAGCAGTTCTTC.

This clonotype showed up many times. This chain links TRBV6-2 or TRBV6-3 with TRBJ1-5, with a possible D match to TRBD1 (5 bases). V was clipped by 4 bases and J by 11 bases, with 9 bases between them. Germline assignment: CDR1 MNHEY and CDR2 SVGEGT. The CDR3 runs 11 residues. In DNA, the CDR3 is TGTGCCAGCAGTTTGGGCAGGGCCCAGCATTTT. Protein: CASSLGRAQHF.